Shown below are 5 T cell receptor beta chains from a single sample sequenced in a study of identifying expanded T cells in peripheral blood. The repertoire was sequenced with immunoSEQ multiplex PCR; TCRdb's copy has only in-frame clones and lacks some. The repertoire holds 90,000 or so clones, more than 75% seen once, with roughly 19% in the top ten. The specimen sequenced was blood. The receptors come from a person aged 18 to 69 in good health.

In its sample, this clone was seen once. The CDR3 spells CASSATGGWGQPQHF. The CDR3, as DNA: TGTGCCAGCTCAGCTACAGGGGGCTGGGGTCAGCCCCAGCATTTT. The gene calls are TRBV18 and TRBJ1-5, with 9 bases lining up with TRBD1. Per the germline V gene, CDR1 is KGHSH and CDR2 is LQKENI. The V and J ends lost 5 bases and 6 bases, in that order; junction bases with no gene match: 8. This CDR3 has 15 amino acids.

The chain recombines TRBV29-1 with TRBJ1-2, with D unresolved. Trimming took 4 bases from V and 3 from J, leaving 9 bases between them. The CDR3 length is 12 residues. Per the germline V gene, CDR1 is SQVTM and CDR2 is ANQGSEA. CDR3 protein: CSVGSLDYGYTF. The CDR3 DNA is TGCAGCGTTGGATCCTTGGACTATGGCTACACCTTC.

The CDR3 DNA is TGTGCCAGCAGCTCCCCAGGGGGAACTAATGAAAAACTGTTTTTT. Residues: CASSSPGGTNEKLFF. The V gene is TRBV7-8, the J gene TRBJ1-4, with 7 bases fitting TRBD1. The V gene end was trimmed by 4 bases and the J gene end by 1 base; junction bases not matched to a gene: 3. Germline V gene lookup returns CDR1 SGHVS and CDR2 FQNEAQ. This CDR3 is 15 amino acids long.

The V gene is TRBV29-1, the J gene TRBJ2-7; possibly TRBD1 for D (6 bases). Trimming shortened V by 2 bases and J by 3 bases, and 17 bases separated the two germline ends. The CDR3 sequence is 15 residues long. From germline, CDR1 is SQVTM and CDR2 ANQGSEA. DNA for the CDR3: TGCAGCGTTGAAAGGGCTAAGGGGGTCTTCTACGAGCAGTACTTC. Amino acids: CSVERAKGVFYEQYF.

The rearrangement uses TRBV7-9 and TRBJ1-4, with D unresolved. This CDR3 contains 14 residues. Per the germline V gene, CDR1 is SEHNR and CDR2 is FQNEAQ (reference sequence). Trimming took 1 base from V and 0 from J, leaving 3 bases between them. The CDR3 here is CASSLGATNEKLFF. For the CDR3, the DNA is TGTGCCAGCAGCTTAGGGGCAACTAATGAAAAACTGTTTTTT.